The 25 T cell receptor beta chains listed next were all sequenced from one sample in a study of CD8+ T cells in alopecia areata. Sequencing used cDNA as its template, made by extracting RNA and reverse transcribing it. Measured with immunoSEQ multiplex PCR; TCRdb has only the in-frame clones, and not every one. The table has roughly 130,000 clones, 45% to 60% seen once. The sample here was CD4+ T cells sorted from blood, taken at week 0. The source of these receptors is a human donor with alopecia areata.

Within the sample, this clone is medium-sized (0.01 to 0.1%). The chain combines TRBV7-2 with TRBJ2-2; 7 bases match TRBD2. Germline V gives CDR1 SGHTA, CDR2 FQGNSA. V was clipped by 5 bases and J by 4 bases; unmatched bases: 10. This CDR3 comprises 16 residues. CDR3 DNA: TGTGCCAGCAGCCCAGGCAGTGGCGGGAGCACCGGGGAGCTGTTTTTT. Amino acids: CASSPGSGGSTGELFF.

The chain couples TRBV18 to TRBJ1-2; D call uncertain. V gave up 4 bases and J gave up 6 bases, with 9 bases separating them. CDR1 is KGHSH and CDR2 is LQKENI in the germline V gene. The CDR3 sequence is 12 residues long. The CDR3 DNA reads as TGTGCCAGCTCACTTAGACGGGATGGCTACACCTTC. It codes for CASSLRRDGYTF.

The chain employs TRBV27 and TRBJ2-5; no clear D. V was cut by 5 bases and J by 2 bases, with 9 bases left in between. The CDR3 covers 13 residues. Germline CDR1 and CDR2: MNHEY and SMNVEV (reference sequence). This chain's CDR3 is CASSPAVQETQYF. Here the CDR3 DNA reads TGTGCCAGCAGTCCGGCAGTACAAGAGACCCAGTACTTC.

The CDR3, as DNA: TGTGCCAGCAGGACTAGCGGGAGTTTCAATGAGCAGTTCTTC. Translating gives CASRTSGSFNEQFF. The chain uses TRBV7-2 and TRBJ2-1; TRBD2 aligns across 12 bases. The CDR3 totals 14 residues. Germline V CDR1 and CDR2: SGHTA, FQGNSA. Trimming at V came to 6 bases and at J to 6 bases, leaving 3 bases not matched to a gene.

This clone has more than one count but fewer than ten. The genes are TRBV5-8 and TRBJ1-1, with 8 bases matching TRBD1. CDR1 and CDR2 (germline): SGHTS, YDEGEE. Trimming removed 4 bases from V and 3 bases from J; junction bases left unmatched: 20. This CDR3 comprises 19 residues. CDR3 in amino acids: CASSLATGGVFVEDTEAFF. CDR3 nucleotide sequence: TGTGCCAGCAGCCTCGCTACAGGGGGTGTTTTTGTGGAGGACACTGAAGCTTTCTTT.

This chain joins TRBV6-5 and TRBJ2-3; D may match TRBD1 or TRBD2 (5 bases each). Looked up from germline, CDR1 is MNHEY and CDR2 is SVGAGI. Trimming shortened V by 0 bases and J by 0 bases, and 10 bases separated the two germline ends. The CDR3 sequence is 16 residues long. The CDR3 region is CASSYSGVPSTDTQYF. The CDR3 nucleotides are TGTGCCAGCAGTTACTCGGGGGTTCCTAGCACAGATACGCAGTATTTT.

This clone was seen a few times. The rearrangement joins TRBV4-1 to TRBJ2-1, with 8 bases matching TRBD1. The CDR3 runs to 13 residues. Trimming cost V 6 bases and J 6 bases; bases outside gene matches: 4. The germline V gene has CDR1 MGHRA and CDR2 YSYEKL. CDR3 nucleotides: TGCGCCAGCAGTCCCACAGGGGGCAATGAGCAGTTCTTC. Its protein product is CASSPTGGNEQFF.

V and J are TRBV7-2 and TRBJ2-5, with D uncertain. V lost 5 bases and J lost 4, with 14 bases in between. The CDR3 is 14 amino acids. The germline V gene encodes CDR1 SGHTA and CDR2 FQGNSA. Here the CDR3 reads CASSPRTAPETQYF. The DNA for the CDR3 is TGTGCCAGCAGCCCTAGGACGGCCCCAGAGACCCAGTACTTC. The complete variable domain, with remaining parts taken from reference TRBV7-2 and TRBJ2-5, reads GAGVSQSPSNKVTEKGKDVELRCDPISGHTALYWYRQSLGQGLEFLIYFQGNSAPDKSGLPSDRFSAERTGGSVSTLTIQRTQQEDSAVYLCASSPRTAPETQYFGPGTRLLVL.

The CDR3 DNA sequence: TGTGCCAGCAGTTCGCTCCCTGAGCAGTTCTTC. Protein sequence: CASSSLPEQFF. The V and J genes are TRBV28 and TRBJ2-1, with D uncertain. The CDR3 length is 11 residues. Trimming cost V 4 bases and J 9 bases, with 7 bases left between them. Per germline, CDR1 MDHEN and CDR2 SYDVKM.

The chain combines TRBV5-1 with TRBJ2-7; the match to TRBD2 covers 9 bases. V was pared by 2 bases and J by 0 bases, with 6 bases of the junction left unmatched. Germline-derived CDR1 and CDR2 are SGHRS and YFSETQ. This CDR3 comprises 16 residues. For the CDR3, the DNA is TGCGCCAGCAGCTTACAAGCGGGGGGTTCCTCCTACGAGCAGTACTTC. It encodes CASSLQAGGSSYEQYF.

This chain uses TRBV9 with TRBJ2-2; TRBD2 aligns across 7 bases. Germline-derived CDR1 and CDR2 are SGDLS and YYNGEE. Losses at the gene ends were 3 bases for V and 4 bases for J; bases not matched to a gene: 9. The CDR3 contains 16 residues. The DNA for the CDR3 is TGTGCCAGCAGCGGAACTAGCGCGTGGGGCACCGGGGAGCTGTTTTTT. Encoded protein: CASSGTSAWGTGELFF.

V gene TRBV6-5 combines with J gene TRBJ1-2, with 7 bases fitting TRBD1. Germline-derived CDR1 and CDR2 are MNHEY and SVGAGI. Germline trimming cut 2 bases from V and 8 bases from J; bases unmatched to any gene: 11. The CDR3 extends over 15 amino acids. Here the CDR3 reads CASSYDPRQGLGYTF. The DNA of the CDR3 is TGTGCCAGCAGTTACGACCCCAGACAGGGCCTCGGCTACACCTTC.

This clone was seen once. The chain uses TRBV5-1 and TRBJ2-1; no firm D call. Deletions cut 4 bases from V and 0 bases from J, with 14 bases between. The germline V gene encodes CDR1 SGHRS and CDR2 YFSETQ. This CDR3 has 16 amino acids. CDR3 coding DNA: TGCGCCAGCAGCCTTCGGGTAGTAGGCTCCTACAATGAGCAGTTCTTC. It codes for CASSLRVVGSYNEQFF.

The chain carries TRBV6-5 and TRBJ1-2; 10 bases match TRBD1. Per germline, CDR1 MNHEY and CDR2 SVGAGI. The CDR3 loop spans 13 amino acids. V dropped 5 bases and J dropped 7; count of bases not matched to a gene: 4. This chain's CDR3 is CASSPRTGGGYTF. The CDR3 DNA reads TGTGCCAGCAGTCCGAGGACAGGGGGTGGCTACACCTTC.

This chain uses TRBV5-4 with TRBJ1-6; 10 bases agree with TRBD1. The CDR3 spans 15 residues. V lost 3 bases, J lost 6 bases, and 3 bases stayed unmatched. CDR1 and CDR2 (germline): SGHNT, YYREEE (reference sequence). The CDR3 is CASSSGQGSNSPLHF. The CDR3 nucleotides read TGTGCCAGCAGCTCGGGACAGGGGAGTAATTCACCCCTCCACTTT.

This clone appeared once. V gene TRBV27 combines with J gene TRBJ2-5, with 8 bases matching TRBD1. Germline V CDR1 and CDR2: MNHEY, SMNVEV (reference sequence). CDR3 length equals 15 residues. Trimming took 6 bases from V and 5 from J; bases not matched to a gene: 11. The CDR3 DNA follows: TGTGCCAGCAGGATTGCCCAGGGGGCCTTTGAGACCCAGTACTTC. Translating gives CASRIAQGAFETQYF.

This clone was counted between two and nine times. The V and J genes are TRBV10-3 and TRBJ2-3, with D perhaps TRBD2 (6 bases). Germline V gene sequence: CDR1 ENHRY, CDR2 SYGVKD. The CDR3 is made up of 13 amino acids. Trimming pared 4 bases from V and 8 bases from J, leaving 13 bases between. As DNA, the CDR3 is TGTGCCATCAGTGCATCAGCGGGCGGTACGCAGTATTTT. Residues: CAISASAGGTQYF.

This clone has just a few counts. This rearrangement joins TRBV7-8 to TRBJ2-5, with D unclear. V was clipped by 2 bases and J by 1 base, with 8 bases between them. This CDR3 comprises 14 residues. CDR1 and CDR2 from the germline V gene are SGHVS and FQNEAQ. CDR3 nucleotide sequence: TGTGCCAGCAGCTTAACGGCAGCCCAAGAGACCCAGTACTTC. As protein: CASSLTAAQETQYF.

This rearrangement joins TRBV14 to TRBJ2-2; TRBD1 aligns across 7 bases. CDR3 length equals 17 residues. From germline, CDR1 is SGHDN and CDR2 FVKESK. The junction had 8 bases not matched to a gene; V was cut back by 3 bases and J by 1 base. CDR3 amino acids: CASSHQPGQRNTGELFF. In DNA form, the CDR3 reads TGTGCCAGCAGCCATCAGCCGGGACAGAGGAACACCGGGGAGCTGTTTTTT.

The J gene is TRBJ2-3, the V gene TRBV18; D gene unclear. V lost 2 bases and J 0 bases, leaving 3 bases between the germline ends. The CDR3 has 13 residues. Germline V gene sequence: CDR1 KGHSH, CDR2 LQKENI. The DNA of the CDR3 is TGTGCCAGCTCACCAGCTAGCACAGATACGCAGTATTTT. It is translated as CASSPASTDTQYF.

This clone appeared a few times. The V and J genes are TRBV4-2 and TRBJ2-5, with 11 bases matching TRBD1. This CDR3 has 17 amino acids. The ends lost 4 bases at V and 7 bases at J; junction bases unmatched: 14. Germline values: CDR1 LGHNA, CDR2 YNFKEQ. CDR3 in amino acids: CASSPRPGQGGSRTQYF. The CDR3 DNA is TGTGCCAGCAGCCCCCGACCGGGACAGGGGGGGTCACGGACCCAGTACTTC.

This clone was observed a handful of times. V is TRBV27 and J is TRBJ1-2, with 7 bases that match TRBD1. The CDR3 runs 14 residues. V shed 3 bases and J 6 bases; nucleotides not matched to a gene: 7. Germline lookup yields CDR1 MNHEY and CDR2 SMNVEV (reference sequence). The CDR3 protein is CASSLRRTGDGYTF. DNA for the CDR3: TGTGCCAGCAGTTTGAGGAGAACAGGGGATGGCTACACCTTC.

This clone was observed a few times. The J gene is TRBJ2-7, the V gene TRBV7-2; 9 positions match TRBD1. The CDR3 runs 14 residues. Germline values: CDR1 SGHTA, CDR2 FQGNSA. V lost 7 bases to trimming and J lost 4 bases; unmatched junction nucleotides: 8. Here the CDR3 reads CASNNPGQGYEQYF. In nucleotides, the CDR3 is TGTGCCAGCAACAATCCGGGACAGGGATACGAGCAGTACTTC.

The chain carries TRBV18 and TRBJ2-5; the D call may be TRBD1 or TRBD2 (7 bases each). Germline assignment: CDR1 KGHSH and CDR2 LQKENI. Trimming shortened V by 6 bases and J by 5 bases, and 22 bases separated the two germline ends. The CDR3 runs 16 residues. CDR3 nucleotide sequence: TGTGCCAGCTCTCCCGGCGGCAGGGGGGGTTCGGAGACCCAGTACTTC. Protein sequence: CASSPGGRGGSETQYF.

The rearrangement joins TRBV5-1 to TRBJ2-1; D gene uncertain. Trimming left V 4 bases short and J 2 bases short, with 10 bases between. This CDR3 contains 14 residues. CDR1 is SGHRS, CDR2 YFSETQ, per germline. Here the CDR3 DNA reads TGCGCCAGCAGCGGGGTGCGTACCTACAATGAGCAGTTCTTC. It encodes CASSGVRTYNEQFF.